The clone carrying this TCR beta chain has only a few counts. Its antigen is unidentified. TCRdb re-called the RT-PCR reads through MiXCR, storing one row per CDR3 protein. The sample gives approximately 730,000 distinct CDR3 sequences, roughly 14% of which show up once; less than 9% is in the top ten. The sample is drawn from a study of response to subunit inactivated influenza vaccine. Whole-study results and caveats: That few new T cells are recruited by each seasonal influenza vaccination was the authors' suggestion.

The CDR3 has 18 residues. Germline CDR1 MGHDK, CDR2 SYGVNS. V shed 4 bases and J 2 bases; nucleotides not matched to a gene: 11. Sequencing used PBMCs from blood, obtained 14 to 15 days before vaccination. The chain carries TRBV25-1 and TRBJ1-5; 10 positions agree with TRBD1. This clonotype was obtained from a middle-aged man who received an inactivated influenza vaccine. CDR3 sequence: CASSVIRDRGFRNQPQHF. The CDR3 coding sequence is TGTGCCAGCAGTGTGATCCGGGACAGGGGATTTCGCAATCAGCCCCAGCATTTT.